Described below is a single TCR beta chain sequence and its context. The record originates from a study of CD8+ T cells in alopecia areata. About the research overall: Tofacitinib was taken orally by treated patients, and the dose was 5 to 10 mg twice daily. The authors scored treated patients' severity by affected scalp percentage.

Treatment described: oral pan-JAK inhibitor, 5-10 mg twice daily. CDR1 and CDR2 from the germline V gene are SGHRS and YFSETQ. Trimming took 0 bases from V and 6 from J, leaving 12 bases between them. The CDR3 covers 14 residues. RNA was isolated and reverse transcribed to cDNA, the sequencing template. The method was immunoSEQ multiplex PCR; TCRdb's version includes in-frame clones alone and lacks a portion of them. This sample has about 140,000 clones, with roughly 86% found just once. The sequenced sample was CD8+ T cells sorted from blood, obtained at week 4, from a patient treated with tofacitinib. The chain employs TRBV5-1 and TRBJ1-2; possibly TRBD1 for D (5 bases). This TCR came from a human donor with alopecia areata. CDR3 coding DNA: TGCGCCAGCAGCTTGGGGGTCGACAGCCATGGCTACACCTTC. Its protein is CASSLGVDSHGYTF. Based on the CDR3 plus reference TRBV5-1 and TRBJ1-2, the full variable domain is KAGVTQTPRYLIKTRGQQVTLSCSPISGHRSVSWYQQTPGQGLQFLFEYFSETQRNKGNFPGRFSGRQFSNSRSEMNVSTLELGDSALYLCASSLGVDSHGYTFGSGTRLTVV.